This T cell receptor beta chain stems from a study of T cells in Graves' hyperthyroidism and ophthalmopathy. Researchers took RNA transcripts and amplified the TCR beta CDR3 regions from them. The HTBI set primed first-round TCR CDR3 RT-PCR. TCRdb re-analysed the multiplex PCR reads in MiXCR, keeping a single row per CDR3 protein. The sample includes some 740,000 distinct CDR3 sequences, roughly 15% of them seen just once. Germline V gives CDR1 KGHSH, CDR2 LQKENI. V was pared by 6 bases and J by 4 bases, with 8 bases of the junction left unmatched. The CDR3 covers 15 residues. Sequencing was done on a sample of blood. This receptor was taken from a woman aged 18-29 years with Graves' hyperthyroidism. This chain joins TRBV18 and TRBJ1-1, with TRBD1 matching over 10 bases. CDR3: CASSGRGQGSTEAFF. Written as DNA, the CDR3 is TGTGCCAGCTCCGGGCGGGGACAGGGGAGCACTGAAGCTTTCTTT.